The T cell receptor (beta chain) described here comes from a study of human T cells and chemical hapten exposure. This clonotype was detected many times. Source study methods: Sequenced samples showed a median of 95,638 TCRs each, with counts running from about 20,000 to 690,000. Each CDR3 protein gets one entry after TCRdb re-called the RACE reads with MiXCR. The authors' filters were not applied to this entry. The sample yields approximately 79,000 distinct CDR3 sequences, under 10% seen once. The germline V gene has CDR1 SGDLS and CDR2 YYNGEE. The CDR3 covers 16 residues. With 4 bases clipped from V and 5 bases from J, the junction kept 8 bases outside the gene matches. Time point noted: healthy volunteer bleed at 6 weeks. Unfractionated whole blood yielded total RNA.

The material sequenced was whole blood. V usage is TRBV9 and J usage is TRBJ2-1; 11 positions agree with TRBD2. The clonotype originates from a male donor in good health. Some clones in this sample may be carry-over from other donors' samples. This chain's CDR3 is CASSTRLAGGNNEQFF. The CDR3 bases are TGTGCCAGCAGCACACGCCTAGCGGGGGGAAACAATGAGCAGTTCTTC.